One sample yielded the 5 T cell receptor beta chains listed below, sequenced in a study of T cell repertoires in cytomegalovirus infection. Their antigen targets remain unknown. A single record per CDR3 protein comes from TCRdb applying MiXCR to the reads. The sample holds 200,000 or so distinct CDR3 sequences; 38% are singletons and the top ten take more than 50%. Source: CD8+ T cells from cultured PBMCs, taken from culture after CMV antigen stimulation. Every receptor here comes from a human donor in good health (CMV status not recorded). Some clones in this sample may be carry-over from other donors' samples.

CDR3 sequence reads: CASRRTSGESSTDTQYF. The CDR3 DNA reads as TGTGCCAGCAGACGGACTAGCGGGGAGAGTAGCACAGATACGCAGTATTTT. The J gene is TRBJ2-3, the V gene TRBV7-8; 12 positions agree with TRBD2. Germline V gene sequence: CDR1 SGHVS, CDR2 FQNEAQ. This CDR3 contains 17 residues. V gave up 6 bases and J gave up 0 bases; unmatched junction bases: 7.

V usage is TRBV7-9 and J usage is TRBJ1-3; unclear D gene. Looked up from germline, CDR1 is SEHNR and CDR2 is FQNEAQ (reference sequence). Deletions cut 1 base from V and 8 bases from J, with 9 bases between. The length of the CDR3 is 13 residues. As DNA, the CDR3 is TGTGCCAGCAGCTTAGTCAACCAAGACACCATATATTTT. Translated: CASSLVNQDTIYF.

This clonotype has just a few counts. V gene TRBV7-9 combines with J gene TRBJ2-2; tentative D call: TRBD2 (5 bases). With 8 bases removed from V and 6 bases from J, the gap between germline ends came to 13 bases. Looked up from germline, CDR1 is SEHNR and CDR2 is FQNEAQ (reference sequence). The CDR3 extends over 13 amino acids. Here the CDR3 reads CASSLGSPGELFF. The CDR3 nucleotides are TGTGCCAGCTCACTAGGCTCCCCCGGGGAGCTGTTTTTT.

This chain links TRBV7-8 with TRBJ2-7, with D perhaps matching TRBD2 (5 bases). V was trimmed by 1 base and J by 3 bases, leaving 10 bases between them. Germline V CDR1 and CDR2: SGHVS, FQNEAQ. This CDR3 comprises 14 residues. The CDR3 loop is CASSLERGLYEQYF. CDR3 DNA sequence: TGTGCCAGCAGCTTAGAACGGGGTCTCTACGAGCAGTACTTC.

V is TRBV28 and J is TRBJ2-7; maybe TRBD2 (6 bases). V lost 9 bases and J 5 bases, leaving 23 bases between the germline ends. The CDR3 sequence is 15 residues long. Germline V gives CDR1 MDHEN, CDR2 SYDVKM. CDR3 DNA sequence: TGTGCCAGTTGGGCCCCCTTCGGGGCTAGCGACGAGCAGTACTTC. This translates into CASWAPFGASDEQYF.